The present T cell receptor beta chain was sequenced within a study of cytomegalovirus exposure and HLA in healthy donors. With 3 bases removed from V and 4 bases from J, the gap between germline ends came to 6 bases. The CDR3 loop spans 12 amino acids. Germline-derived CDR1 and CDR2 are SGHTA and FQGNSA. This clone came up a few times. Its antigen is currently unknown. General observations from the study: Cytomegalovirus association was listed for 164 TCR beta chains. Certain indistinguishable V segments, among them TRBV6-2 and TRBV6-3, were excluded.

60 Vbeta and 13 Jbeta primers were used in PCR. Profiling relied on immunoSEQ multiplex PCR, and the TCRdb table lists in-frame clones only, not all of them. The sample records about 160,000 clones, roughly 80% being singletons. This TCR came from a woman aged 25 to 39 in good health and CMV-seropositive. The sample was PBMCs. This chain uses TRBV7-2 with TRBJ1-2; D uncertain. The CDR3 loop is CASSFYSYGYTF. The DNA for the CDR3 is TGTGCCAGCAGCTTTTACAGCTATGGCTACACCTTC.